The TCR beta chain under discussion was sequenced for a study of T cell repertoires in cytomegalovirus infection. Study at large: CMV infection plus the matching HLA type was flagged by public TCR beta signatures.

Study-level results: Identification of carriers of CMV plus the relevant HLA was performed using cumulative public TCR beta family frequency. Dominating the ex vivo response were TCR beta clonotypes that were CMV-specific and HLA-C-restricted.

TCRdb used MiXCR to reprocess the reads, holding one entry per CDR3 protein. The sample has 120,000 to 150,000 distinct CDR3 sequences, 6.5% seen once. On this clonotype: Its antigen is not known.

V was trimmed by 7 bases and J by 4 bases, leaving 11 bases between them. The CDR3 length is 11 residues. CDR1 and CDR2 (germline): SQVTM, ANQGSEA. This sequence originates from a human donor in good health (CMV status not recorded). Some clones in this sample may be carry-over from other donors' samples. The rearrangement joins TRBV29-1 to TRBJ2-7; D is unresolved. What was sequenced was PBMCs. CDR3 amino acids: CSASVGYEQYF. The CDR3 nucleotides are TGCAGCGCGTCTGTGGGGTACGAGCAGTACTTC.